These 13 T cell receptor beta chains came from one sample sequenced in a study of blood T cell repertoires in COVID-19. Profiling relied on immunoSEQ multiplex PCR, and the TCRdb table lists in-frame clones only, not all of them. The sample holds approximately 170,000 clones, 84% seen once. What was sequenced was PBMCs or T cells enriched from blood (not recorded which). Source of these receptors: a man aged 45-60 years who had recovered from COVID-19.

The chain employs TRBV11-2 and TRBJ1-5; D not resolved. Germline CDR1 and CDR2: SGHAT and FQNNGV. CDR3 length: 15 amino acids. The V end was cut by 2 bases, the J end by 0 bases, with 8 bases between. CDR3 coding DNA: TGTGCCAGCAGCTTATCTGAGTATAGCAATCAGCCCCAGCATTTT. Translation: CASSLSEYSNQPQHF.

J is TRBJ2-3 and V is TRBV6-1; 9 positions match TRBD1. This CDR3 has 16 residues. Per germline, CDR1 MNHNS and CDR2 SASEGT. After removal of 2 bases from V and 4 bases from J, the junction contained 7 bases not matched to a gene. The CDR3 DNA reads TGTGCCAGCAGTGAAAGAGGGACAGGGAGCGCAGATACGCAGTATTTT. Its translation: CASSERGTGSADTQYF.

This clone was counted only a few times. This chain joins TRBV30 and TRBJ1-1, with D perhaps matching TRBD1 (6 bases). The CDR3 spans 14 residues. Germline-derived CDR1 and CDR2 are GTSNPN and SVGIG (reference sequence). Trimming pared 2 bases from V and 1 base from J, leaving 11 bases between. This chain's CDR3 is CAWSWYRANTEAFF. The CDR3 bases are TGTGCCTGGAGTTGGTACAGGGCGAACACTGAAGCTTTCTTT. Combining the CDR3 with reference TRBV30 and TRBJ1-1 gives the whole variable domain SQTIHQWPATLVQPVGSPLSLECTVEGTSNPNLYWYRQAAGRGLQLLFYSVGIGQISSEVPQNLSASRPQDRQFILSSKKLLLSDSGFYLCAWSWYRANTEAFFGQGTRLTVV.

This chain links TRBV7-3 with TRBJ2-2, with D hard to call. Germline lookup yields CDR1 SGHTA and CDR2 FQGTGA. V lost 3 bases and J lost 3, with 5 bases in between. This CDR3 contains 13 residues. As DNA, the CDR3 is TGTGCCAGCAGCTTTTCGTACACCGGGGAGCTGTTTTTT. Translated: CASSFSYTGELFF.

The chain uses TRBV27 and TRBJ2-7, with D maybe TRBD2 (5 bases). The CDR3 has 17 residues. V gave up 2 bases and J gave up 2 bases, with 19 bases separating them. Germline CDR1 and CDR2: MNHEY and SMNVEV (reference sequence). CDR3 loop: CASSLGAVWAGTYEQYF. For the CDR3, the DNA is TGTGCCAGCAGTTTAGGAGCGGTTTGGGCCGGTACCTACGAGCAGTACTTC.

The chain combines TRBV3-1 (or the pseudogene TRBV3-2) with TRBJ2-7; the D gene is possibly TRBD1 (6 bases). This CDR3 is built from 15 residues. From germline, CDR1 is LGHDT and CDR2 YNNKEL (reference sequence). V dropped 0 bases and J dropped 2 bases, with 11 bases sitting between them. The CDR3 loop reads CASSQEWAGAYEQYF. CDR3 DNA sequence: TGTGCCAGCAGCCAAGAGTGGGCAGGGGCCTACGAGCAGTACTTC.

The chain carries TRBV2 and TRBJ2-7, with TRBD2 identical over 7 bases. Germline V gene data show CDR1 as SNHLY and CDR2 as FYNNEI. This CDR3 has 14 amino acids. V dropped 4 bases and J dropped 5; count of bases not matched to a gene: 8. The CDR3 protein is CASSAQRGPDEQYF. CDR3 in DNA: TGTGCCAGCAGTGCCCAGCGGGGCCCCGACGAGCAGTACTTC.

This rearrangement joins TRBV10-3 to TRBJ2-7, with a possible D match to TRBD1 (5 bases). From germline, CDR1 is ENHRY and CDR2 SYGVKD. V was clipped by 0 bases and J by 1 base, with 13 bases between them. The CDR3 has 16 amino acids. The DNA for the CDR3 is TGTGCCATCAGTGAGTCGACGACAGTTGCGTCCTACGAGCAGTACTTC. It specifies CAISESTTVASYEQYF.

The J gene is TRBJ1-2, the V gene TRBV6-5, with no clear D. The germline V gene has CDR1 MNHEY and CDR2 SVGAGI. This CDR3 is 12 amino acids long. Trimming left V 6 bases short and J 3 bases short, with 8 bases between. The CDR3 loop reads CASREGYYGYTF. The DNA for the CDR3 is TGTGCCAGCAGGGAGGGCTACTATGGCTACACCTTC.

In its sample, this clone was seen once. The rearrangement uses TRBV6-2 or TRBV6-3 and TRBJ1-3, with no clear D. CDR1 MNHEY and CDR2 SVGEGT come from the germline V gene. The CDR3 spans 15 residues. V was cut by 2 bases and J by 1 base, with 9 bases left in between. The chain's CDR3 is CASSYLGGSGNTIYF. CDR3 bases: TGTGCCAGCAGTTACCTGGGAGGTTCTGGAAACACCATATATTTT.

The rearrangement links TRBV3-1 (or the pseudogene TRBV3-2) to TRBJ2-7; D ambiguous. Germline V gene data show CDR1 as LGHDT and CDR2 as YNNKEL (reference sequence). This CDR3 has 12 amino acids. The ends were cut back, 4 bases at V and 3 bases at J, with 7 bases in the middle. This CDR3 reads CASSPGVYEQYF. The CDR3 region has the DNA TGTGCCAGCAGCCCCGGAGTCTACGAGCAGTACTTC.

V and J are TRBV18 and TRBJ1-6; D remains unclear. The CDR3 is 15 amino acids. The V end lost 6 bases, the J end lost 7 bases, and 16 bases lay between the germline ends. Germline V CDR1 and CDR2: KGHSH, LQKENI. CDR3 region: CASSDGRSGNSPLHF. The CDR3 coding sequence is TGTGCCAGCTCCGACGGCCGGAGCGGGAATTCACCCCTCCACTTT.

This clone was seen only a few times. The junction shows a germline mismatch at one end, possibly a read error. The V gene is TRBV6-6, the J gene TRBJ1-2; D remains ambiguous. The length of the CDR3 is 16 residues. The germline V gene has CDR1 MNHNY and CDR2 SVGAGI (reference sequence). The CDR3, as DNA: TGTGCCAGCAGTAACTCACTCGGGAGTGGTAACTATGGCTACACCTTC. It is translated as CASSNSLGSGNYGYTF.